This T cell receptor (beta chain) originates from a study of T cells in Graves' hyperthyroidism and ophthalmopathy. RNA transcripts were the template for amplifying TCR beta CDR3 regions. First-round RT-PCR targeting the TCR CDR3 was performed with the HTBI primer set. MiXCR was run by TCRdb on the multiplex PCR reads, yielding one entry per CDR3 protein. The data show 500,000 to 750,000 distinct CDR3 sequences, 15% to 19% seen once. This clonotype was observed at least ten times. The CDR3 spans 12 residues. Per germline, CDR1 DFQATT and CDR2 SNEGSKA (reference sequence). V lost 7 bases and J 10 bases, leaving 17 bases between the germline ends.

Sequencing used blood. This chain links TRBV20-1 with TRBJ2-1, with D unresolved. The TCR comes from a woman younger than 45 with Graves' hyperthyroidism. This chain's CDR3 is CSGWLYTLEQFF. The CDR3 nucleotides read TGCAGTGGTTGGTTGTACACGTTGGAGCAGTTCTTC.